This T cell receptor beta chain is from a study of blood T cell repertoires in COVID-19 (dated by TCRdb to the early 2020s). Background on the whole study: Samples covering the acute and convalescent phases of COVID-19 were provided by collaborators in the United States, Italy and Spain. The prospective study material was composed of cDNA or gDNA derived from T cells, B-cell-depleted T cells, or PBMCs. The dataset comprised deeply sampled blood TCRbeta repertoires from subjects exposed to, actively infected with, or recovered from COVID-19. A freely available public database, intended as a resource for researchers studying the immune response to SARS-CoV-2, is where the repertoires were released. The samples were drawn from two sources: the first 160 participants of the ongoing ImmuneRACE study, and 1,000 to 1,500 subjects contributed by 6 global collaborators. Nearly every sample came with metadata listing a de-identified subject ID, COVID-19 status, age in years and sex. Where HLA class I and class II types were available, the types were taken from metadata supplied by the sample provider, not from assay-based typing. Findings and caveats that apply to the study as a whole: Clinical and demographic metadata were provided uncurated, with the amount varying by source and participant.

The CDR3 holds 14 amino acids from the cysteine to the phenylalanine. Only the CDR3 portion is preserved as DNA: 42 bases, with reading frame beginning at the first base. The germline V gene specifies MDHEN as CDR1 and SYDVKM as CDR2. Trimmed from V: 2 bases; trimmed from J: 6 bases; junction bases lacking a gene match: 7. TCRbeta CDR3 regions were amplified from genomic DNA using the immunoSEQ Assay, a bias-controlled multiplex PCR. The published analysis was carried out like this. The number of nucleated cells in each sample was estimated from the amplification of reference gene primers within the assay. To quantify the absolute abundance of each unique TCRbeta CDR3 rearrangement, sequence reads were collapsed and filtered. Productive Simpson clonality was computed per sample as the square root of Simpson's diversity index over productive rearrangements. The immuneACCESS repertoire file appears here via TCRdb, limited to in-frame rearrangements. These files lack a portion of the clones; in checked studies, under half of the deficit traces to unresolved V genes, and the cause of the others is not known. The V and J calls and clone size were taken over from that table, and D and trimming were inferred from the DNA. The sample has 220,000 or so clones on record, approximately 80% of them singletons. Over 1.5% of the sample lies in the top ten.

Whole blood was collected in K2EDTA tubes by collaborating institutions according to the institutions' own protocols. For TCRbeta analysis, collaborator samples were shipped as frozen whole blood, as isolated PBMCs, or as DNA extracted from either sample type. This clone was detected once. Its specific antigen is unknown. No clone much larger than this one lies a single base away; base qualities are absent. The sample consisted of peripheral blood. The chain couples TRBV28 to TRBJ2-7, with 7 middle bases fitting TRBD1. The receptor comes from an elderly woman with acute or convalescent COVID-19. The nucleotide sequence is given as TGTGCCAGCAGTTTACGCCGGGACAGTGTCGAGCAGTACTTC. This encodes CASSLRRDSVEQYF. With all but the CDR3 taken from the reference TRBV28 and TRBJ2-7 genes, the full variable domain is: DVKVTQSSRYLVKRTGEKVFLECVQDMDHENMFWYRQDPGLGLRLIYFSYDVKMKEKGDIPEGYSVSREKKERFSLILESASTNQTSMYLCASSLRRDSVEQYFGPGTRLTVT.